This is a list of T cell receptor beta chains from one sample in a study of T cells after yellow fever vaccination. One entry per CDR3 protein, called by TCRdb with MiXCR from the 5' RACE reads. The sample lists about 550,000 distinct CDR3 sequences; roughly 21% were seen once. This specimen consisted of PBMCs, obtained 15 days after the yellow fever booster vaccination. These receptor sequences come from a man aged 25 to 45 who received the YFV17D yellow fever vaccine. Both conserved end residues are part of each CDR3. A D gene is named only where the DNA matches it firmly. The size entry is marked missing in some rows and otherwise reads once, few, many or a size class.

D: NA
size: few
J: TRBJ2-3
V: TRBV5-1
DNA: TGCGCCAGCAGCTGGAGGGCGGAAGGGACAGATACGCAGTATTTT
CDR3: CASSWRAEGTDTQYF

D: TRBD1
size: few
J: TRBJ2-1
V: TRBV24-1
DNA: TGTGCCACCAGTGAATTGGACAGGGATTACAATGAGCAGTTCTTC
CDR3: CATSELDRDYNEQFF

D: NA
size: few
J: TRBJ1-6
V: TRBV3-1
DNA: TGTGCCAGCAGCCACCTGAGGTCGGGTTCACCCCTCCACTTT
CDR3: CASSHLRSGSPLHF

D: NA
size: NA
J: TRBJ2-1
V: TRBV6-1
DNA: TGTGCCAGCAGTCCCCGGACCAGGTCCTACAATGAGCAGTTCTTC
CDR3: CASSPRTRSYNEQFF

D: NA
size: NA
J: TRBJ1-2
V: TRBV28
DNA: TGTGCCAGCAACGCTTTAGGCGTCCAATACAATACTTATCTGGGCTACACCTTC
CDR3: CASNALGVQYNTYLGYTF

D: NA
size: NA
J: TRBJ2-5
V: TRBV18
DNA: TGTGCCAGCTCACCGGTACAAAAGGAAGAGACCCAGTACTTC
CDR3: CASSPVQKEETQYF

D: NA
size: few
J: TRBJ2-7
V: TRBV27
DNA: TGTGCCAGCGCCCAGGGCTCGGGCGAGCAGTACTTC
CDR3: CASAQGSGEQYF

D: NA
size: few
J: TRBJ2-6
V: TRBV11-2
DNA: TGTGCCAGCAGCTTAGGGGAACCGGGACCTGACTCTGGGGCCAACGTCCTGACTTTC
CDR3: CASSLGEPGPDSGANVLTF

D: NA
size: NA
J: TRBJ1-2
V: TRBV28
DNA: TGTGCCAGCAGTTTGTCCTGGGGCGAGTGCACCTTC
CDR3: CASSLSWGECTF

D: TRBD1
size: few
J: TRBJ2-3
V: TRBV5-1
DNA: TGCGCCAGCAGCTTGGGGTCAGGGGGAGAGAGCACAGATACGCAGTATTTT
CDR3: CASSLGSGGESTDTQYF

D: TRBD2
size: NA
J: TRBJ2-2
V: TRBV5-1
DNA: TGCGCCAGCAGAAGGCTAGCGGGACTCGAGGGGGAGCTGTTTTTT
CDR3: CASRRLAGLEGELFF

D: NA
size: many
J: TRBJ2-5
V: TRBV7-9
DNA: TGTGCCAGCAGCTCAGGAACAGAGACCCAGTACTTC
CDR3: CASSSGTETQYF

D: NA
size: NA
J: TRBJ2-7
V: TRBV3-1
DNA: TGTGCCAGCAGCCAATCCGGGAAGGTAGAGCAGTACTTC
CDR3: CASSQSGKVEQYF

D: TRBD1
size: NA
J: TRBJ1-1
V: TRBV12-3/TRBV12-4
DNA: TGTGCCAGCACCATTAGACAGGGGCCCCGAGACACTGAAGCTTTCTTT
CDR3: CASTIRQGPRDTEAFF

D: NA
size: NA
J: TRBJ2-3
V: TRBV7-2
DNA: TGTGCCAGCAGCTTCCACGGCACAGATACGCAGTATTTT
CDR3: CASSFHGTDTQYF

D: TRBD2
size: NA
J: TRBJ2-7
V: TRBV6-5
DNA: TGTGCCAGCAGTTACCTGGCGGGAGGTTTGTTAGAGCAGTACTTC
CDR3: CASSYLAGGLLEQYF

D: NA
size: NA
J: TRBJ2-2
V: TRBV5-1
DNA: TGCGCCAGCAGCCAATCGGGCGTACGGGATGGGGAGCTGTTTTTT
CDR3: CASSQSGVRDGELFF

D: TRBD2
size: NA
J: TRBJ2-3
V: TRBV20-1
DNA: TGCAGTGCTAGGCGACTAGCGGGATTGACAGATACGCAGTATTTT
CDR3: CSARRLAGLTDTQYF

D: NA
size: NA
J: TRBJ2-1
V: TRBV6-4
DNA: TGTGCCAGGAGATATGTAGCCCCGAGCTCCTACAATGAGCAGTTCTTC
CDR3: CARRYVAPSSYNEQFF

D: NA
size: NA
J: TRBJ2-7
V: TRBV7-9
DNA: TGTGCCAGCAGCTCGGTGGATTCCGAGCAGTACTTC
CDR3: CASSSVDSEQYF

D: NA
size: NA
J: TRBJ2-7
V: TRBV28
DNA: TGTGCCTTGCCCGCCTACGAGCAGTACTTC
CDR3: CALPAYEQYF

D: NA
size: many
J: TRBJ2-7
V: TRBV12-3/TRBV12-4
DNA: TGTGCCAGCAGTTCACTGACAGGAAATAACTACGAGCAGTACTTC
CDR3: CASSSLTGNNYEQYF

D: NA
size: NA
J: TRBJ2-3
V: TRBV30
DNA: TGTGCCTGGAGCGGGATCGGGACAGATACGCAGTATTTT
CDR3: CAWSGIGTDTQYF

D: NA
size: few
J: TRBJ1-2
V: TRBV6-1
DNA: TGTGCCAGTTCTATGGAGGGGGAGACGAATGGCTACACCTTC
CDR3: CASSMEGETNGYTF

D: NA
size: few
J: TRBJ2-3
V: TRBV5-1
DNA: TGCGCCAGCAGCTTTATTCCGGGAACAGATACGCAGTATTTT
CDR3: CASSFIPGTDTQYF

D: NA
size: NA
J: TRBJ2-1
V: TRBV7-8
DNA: TGTGCCAGCAGCTCCCTCAGTGAGCAGTTCTTC
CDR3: CASSSLSEQFF

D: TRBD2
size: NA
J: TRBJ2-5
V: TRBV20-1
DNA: TGCAGTGCGGCAGGACTAGCGGCTTCATGGACCCAGTACTTC
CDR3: CSAAGLAASWTQYF

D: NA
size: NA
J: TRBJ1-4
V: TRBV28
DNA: TGTGCCAGCTCGTCAGCCATCGCAACTAATGAAAAACTGTTTTTT
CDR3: CASSSAIATNEKLFF

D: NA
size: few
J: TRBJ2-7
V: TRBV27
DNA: TGTGCCAGCAGGGGTGACCTCTACGAGCAGTACTTC
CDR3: CASRGDLYEQYF

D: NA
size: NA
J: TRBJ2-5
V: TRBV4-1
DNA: TGCGCCAGCAGCCCCATCAGCAAGATCATGGTCAAAGAGACCCAGTACTTC
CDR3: CASSPISKIMVKETQYF

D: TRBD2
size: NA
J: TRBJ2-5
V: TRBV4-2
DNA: TGTGCCAGCAGCCAAGCTCAGACTAGCGGGGGACAAGAGACCCAGTACTTC
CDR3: CASSQAQTSGGQETQYF